The subject of this entry is one T cell receptor beta chain. The data were obtained in a study of siplizumab effects on memory and regulatory T cells. The assay was immunoSEQ multiplex PCR, and TCRdb's table has in-frame clones only and misses some. Of 94,000 or so clones listed, 95% to 97% were seen once; the top ten hold roughly 0.033%. Germline lookup yields CDR1 SGHRS and CDR2 YFSETQ. V lost 4 bases to trimming and J lost 4 bases; unmatched junction nucleotides: 3. The CDR3 extends over 15 amino acids. The source is a human donor in good health. This sequence joins TRBV5-1 and TRBJ2-2, with TRBD1 matching over 11 bases. Sequences were obtained from naive CD4+ T cells sorted from blood. The CDR3 DNA reads TGCGCCAGCAGCGGACAGGGGGCGGGCACCGGGGAGCTGTTTTTT. Its protein is CASSGQGAGTGELFF.